The clone carrying this T cell receptor delta chain is large within its sample. TCRdb fed the RT-PCR reads to CATT. The sample contains 2,000 to 2,500 delta-chain clones, over 35% of which appear only once. This specimen comes from a study of gamma-delta T cells after stem cell transplantation. This CDR3 comprises 16 residues. V was clipped by 2 bases and J by 9 bases; unmatched bases: 14. Germline loops: CDR1 GEAIGNYY, CDR2 EKD. The chain links TRDV2 to TRDJ1, with TRDD3 matching over 10 bases. The clonotype was recovered from a human donor. It is not recorded whose cells these are; they may come from a transplant donor. The source material was gamma-delta T cells. The CDR3 DNA reads TGTGCCTGTGACAACATTGGGGGATACTCTCAAAACGAACTCATCTTT. It encodes CACDNIGGYSQNELIF.